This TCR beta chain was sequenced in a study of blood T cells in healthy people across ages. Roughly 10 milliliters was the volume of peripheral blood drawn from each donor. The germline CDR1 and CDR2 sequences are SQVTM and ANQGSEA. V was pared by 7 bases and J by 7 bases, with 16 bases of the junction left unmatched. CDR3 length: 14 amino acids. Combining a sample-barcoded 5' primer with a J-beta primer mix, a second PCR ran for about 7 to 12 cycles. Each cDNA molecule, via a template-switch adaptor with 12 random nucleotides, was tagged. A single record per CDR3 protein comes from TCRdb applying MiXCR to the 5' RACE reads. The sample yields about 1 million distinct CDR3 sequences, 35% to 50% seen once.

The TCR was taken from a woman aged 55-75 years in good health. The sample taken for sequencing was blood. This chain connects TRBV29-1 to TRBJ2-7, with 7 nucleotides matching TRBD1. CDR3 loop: CSATGQRSYNEQYF. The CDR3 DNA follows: TGCAGCGCAACGGGACAGAGATCCTACAATGAGCAGTACTTC.